This T cell receptor (beta chain) was recovered during a study of graft-versus-host responses after intestinal transplantation. To note about this clone: Its antigen is not known.

This CDR3 comprises 15 residues. Trimming took 6 bases from V and 3 from J, leaving 18 bases between them. Per germline, CDR1 MNHEY and CDR2 SVGAGI. Study observations and caveats: Maximum circulating GvH clone levels tracked with early post-transplant HvG decreases.

Assay used: immunoSEQ multiplex PCR; TCRdb lists only in-frame clones, some missing. Among about 47,000 clones listed, roughly 93% were seen once. This receptor was taken from a human patient who received an intestinal transplant, so some T cells may come from the graft donor. This material consisted of PBMCs, taken 750 to 800 days after a first intestinal transplant, on the day of a second. The chain links TRBV6-5 to TRBJ2-7, with TRBD1 as a possible D gene (6 bases). The CDR3 is CASSQTGPPVYEQYF. CDR3 nucleotides: TGTGCCAGCAGCCAGACAGGCCCCCCGGTCTACGAGCAGTACTTC.